One and the same sample provided the 13 T cell receptor beta chains below, sequenced in a study of blood T cells in healthy people across ages. A J-beta primer mix and a sample-barcoded 5' primer were used in a second PCR of roughly 6 to 11 cycles. TCRdb re-called the 5' RACE reads through MiXCR, storing one row per CDR3 protein. This sample has roughly 1.9 million distinct CDR3 sequences, with roughly two fifths found just once. Sequences were obtained from blood. Receptor source: a human donor in good health.

The genes are TRBV6-2 or TRBV6-3 and TRBJ2-5; 10 nucleotides match TRBD2. The V segment lost 7 bases and the J segment 1 base; nucleotides outside the gene matches: 9. The germline V gene has CDR1 MNHEY and CDR2 SVGEGT. The CDR3 has 16 amino acids. In nucleotides, the CDR3 is TGTGCCAGCACCCAGGGGGTAGCGGGGGGCCAAGAGACCCAGTACTTC. This translates into CASTQGVAGGQETQYF.

The chain uses TRBV6-6 and TRBJ2-5, with a possible D match to TRBD2 (5 bases). Trimming cost V 7 bases and J 5 bases, with 20 bases left between them. Germline CDR1 and CDR2: MNHNY and SVGAGI (reference sequence). This CDR3 spans 15 amino acids. Here the CDR3 DNA reads TGTGCCAGCACGGTTACTGGTCTAGCTGGGGAGACCCAGTACTTC. Translation gives CASTVTGLAGETQYF.

The table lists this clonotype with a few counts. The genes are TRBV6-4 and TRBJ2-5; 9 bases match TRBD2. This CDR3 is built from 15 residues. Unmatched junction bases numbered 6, after V lost 3 bases and J lost 4 bases. Germline CDR1 and CDR2: MRHNA and SNTAGT. The CDR3 bases are TGTGCCAGCAGTGAAGTGGCGGGGGGGCCAGAGACCCAGTACTTC. Translating it yields CASSEVAGGPETQYF.

The chain employs TRBV24-1 and TRBJ2-1; D is unclear. Trimming took off 4 bases at V and 13 bases at J, with 22 bases between the two ends. CDR3 length: 15 amino acids. CDR1 and CDR2 (germline): KGHDR, SFDVKD. CDR3 amino acids: CATSEITAYQETQFF. The CDR3 nucleotides are TGTGCCACCAGTGAGATCACAGCTTATCAAGAGACCCAGTTCTTC.

The V call is TRBV20-1, the J call TRBJ2-4, with D unresolved. The DNA matches TRBJ2-7 better at its end, which makes the J call doubtful. CDR1 and CDR2 from the germline V gene are DFQATT and SNEGSKA (reference sequence). The CDR3 is made up of 14 amino acids. CDR3 in amino acids: CSARDSIAPYEQYF. CDR3 nucleotides: TGCAGTGCTAGAGACAGCATCGCCCCCTACGAGCAGTACTTC.

V and J are TRBV3-1 and TRBJ2-7; 7 positions agree with TRBD2. Losses at the gene ends were 10 bases for V and 3 bases for J; bases not matched to a gene: 18. The CDR3 has 16 amino acids. Germline lookup yields CDR1 LGHDT and CDR2 YNNKEL (reference sequence). This CDR3 is CATRYEGGMDDYEQYF. The CDR3 region has the DNA TGTGCCACCCGCTACGAGGGAGGGATGGACGACTACGAGCAGTACTTC.

This chain links TRBV20-1 with TRBJ1-2; maybe TRBD1 (6 bases). CDR3 size: 17 residues. From germline, CDR1 is DFQATT and CDR2 SNEGSKA (reference sequence). Trimming stripped 0 bases from V and 2 bases from J, with 19 bases between. The CDR3 coding sequence is TGCAGTGCTAGAGATAGGTTGGCAGGGGCGAAAAACTATGGCTACACCTTC. It codes for CSARDRLAGAKNYGYTF.

The chain joins TRBV5-5 to TRBJ2-1; tentatively, D is TRBD2 (6 bases). V shed 4 bases and J shed 5 bases, with 19 bases lying between them. CDR3 size: 16 residues. From germline, CDR1 is SGHKS and CDR2 YYEKEE (reference sequence). The CDR3 coding sequence is TGTGCCAGCAGCCTAGGTGGGGGACTTATTAACAATGAGCAGTTCTTC. It specifies CASSLGGGLINNEQFF.

A few counts support this clonotype. The chain combines TRBV5-1 with TRBJ2-7; D might be TRBD1 (5 bases). This CDR3 contains 13 residues. CDR1 and CDR2 from the germline V gene are SGHRS and YFSETQ. The germline V and J ends were trimmed by 1 base and 7 bases, with 12 bases remaining between them. CDR3 bases: TGCGCCAGCAGCTTGCACGCAGGGATAGAGCAGTACTTC. It codes for CASSLHAGIEQYF.

The chain links TRBV25-1 to TRBJ2-2; TRBD1 matches at 8 bases. The CDR3 has 15 residues. The ends lost 4 bases at V and 5 bases at J; junction bases unmatched: 6. Germline V CDR1 and CDR2: MGHDK, SYGVNS. CDR3 sequence (DNA): TGTGCCAGCAGTGGGGCAGGGGGCGAAACCGGGGAGCTGTTTTTT. Protein product: CASSGAGGETGELFF.

The gene calls are TRBV2 and TRBJ2-3, with D unresolved. Between the trimmed V and J ends, which lost 6 bases and 4 bases, there was a span of 8 bases. Germline values: CDR1 SNHLY, CDR2 FYNNEI. The CDR3 has 12 amino acids. The CDR3 sequence is CASRVNSDTQYF. The CDR3 DNA follows: TGTGCCAGCAGGGTCAACTCAGATACGCAGTATTTT.

The J gene is TRBJ1-2, the V gene TRBV14, with TRBD1 identical over 9 bases. This CDR3 spans 15 amino acids. The germline gives CDR1 SGHDN, CDR2 FVKESK. Trimming took 2 bases from V and 4 from J; bases not matched to a gene: 5. Here the CDR3 reads CASSQLQGASYGYTF. The DNA of the CDR3 is TGTGCCAGCAGCCAATTACAGGGGGCATCCTATGGCTACACCTTC.

This clonotype was seen only a few times. J is TRBJ2-1 and V is TRBV24-1; a possible D gene is TRBD2 (6 bases). Trimming cost V 4 bases and J 5 bases, with 14 bases left between them. The V gene's germline CDR1 is KGHDR and CDR2 SFDVKD. This CDR3 region has 15 residues. Here the CDR3 DNA reads TGTGCCACCAGTGACCCCGAAGGAGGGAACAATGAGCAGTTCTTC. Protein sequence: CATSDPEGGNNEQFF.